These 10 T cell receptor beta chains came from one sample sequenced in a study of OX40 agonist ivuxolimab in advanced cancers. Profiled with immunoSEQ multiplex PCR; TCRdb holds only in-frame clones, not every one. The table lists approximately 76,000 clones, 94% of them singletons. The source was CD4+ or CD8+ T cells sorted from blood, collected in a trial of the OX40 agonist ivuxolimab. The receptors stem from an adult with an advanced solid tumor such as melanoma, head and neck, liver or kidney cancer.

This chain connects TRBV6-5 to TRBJ1-1; D remains ambiguous. CDR1 is MNHEY, CDR2 SVGAGI, per germline. This CDR3 is built from 13 residues. V was cut by 0 bases and J by 7 bases, with 9 bases left in between. The CDR3: CASSYSIGGEAFF. DNA for the CDR3: TGTGCCAGCAGTTACTCGATAGGCGGTGAAGCTTTCTTT.

This chain connects TRBV5-6 to TRBJ2-1; 9 nucleotides align to TRBD2. This CDR3 is 15 amino acids long. V was clipped by 2 bases and J by 1 base; unmatched bases: 1. Germline V CDR1 and CDR2: SGHDT, YYEEEE. The CDR3 loop is CASSFAGGSYNEQFF. CDR3 nucleotides: TGTGCCAGCAGCTTTGCGGGAGGGTCCTACAATGAGCAGTTCTTC.

V and J are TRBV6-1 and TRBJ2-3; 8 bases match TRBD2. This CDR3 has 17 amino acids. Looked up from germline, CDR1 is MNHNS and CDR2 is SASEGT. V lost 3 bases and J lost 2; bases outside the gene matches: 10. The CDR3 loop is CASSEVQREYPTDTQYF. The CDR3 DNA is TGTGCCAGCAGTGAGGTACAGCGGGAGTATCCCACAGATACGCAGTATTTT.

The chain couples TRBV6-1 to TRBJ2-7, with D perhaps matching TRBD2 (5 bases). The CDR3 is 16 amino acids. Germline V gene lookup returns CDR1 MNHNS and CDR2 SASEGT. V was shortened by 4 bases and J by 3 bases, with 19 bases between the two germline ends. The CDR3 bases are TGTGCCAGCAGTGTCCCTCGGGGTCGGACGAGCTACGAGCAGTACTTC. Translating gives CASSVPRGRTSYEQYF.

The V call is TRBV7-2, the J call TRBJ1-3; 7 nucleotides line up with TRBD1. The V segment lost 4 bases and the J segment 0 bases; nucleotides outside the gene matches: 0. This CDR3 is built from 14 residues. Germline V lookup: CDR1 SGHTA, CDR2 FQGNSA. CDR3 amino acids: CASSYRGSGNTIYF. The CDR3 DNA reads TGTGCCAGCAGCTACAGGGGCTCTGGAAACACCATATATTTT.

The chain combines TRBV28 with TRBJ2-5; 7 nucleotides align to TRBD1. V dropped 7 bases and J dropped 5; count of bases not matched to a gene: 10. The V gene's germline CDR1 is MDHEN and CDR2 SYDVKM. The length of the CDR3 is 14 residues. CDR3 bases: TGTGCCAGCAACTCGGCCAGGGGGACGGAGACCCAGTACTTC. Protein: CASNSARGTETQYF.

The rearrangement uses TRBV9 and TRBJ2-1, with 11 bases matching TRBD2. The CDR3 has 15 amino acids. Germline-derived CDR1 and CDR2 are SGDLS and YYNGEE. V shed 7 bases and J 7 bases; nucleotides not matched to a gene: 10. CDR3 protein: CASALAGTSGNEQFF. Written as DNA, the CDR3 is TGTGCCAGCGCCCTCGCCGGGACTAGCGGAAATGAGCAGTTCTTC.

The chain has TRBV7-9 and TRBJ1-1; D is ambiguous. Trimming shortened V by 1 base and J by 0 bases, and 9 bases separated the two germline ends. Germline assignment: CDR1 SEHNR and CDR2 FQNEAQ (reference sequence). The CDR3 runs 15 residues. DNA of the CDR3: TGTGCCAGCAGCTTAGGCCAAGGGATGAACACTGAAGCTTTCTTT. Encoded protein: CASSLGQGMNTEAFF.

The chain uses TRBV7-3 and TRBJ2-5, with 7 bases identical to TRBD2. The CDR3 is made up of 15 amino acids. The J segment lost 3 bases and the V segment lost 5 bases, leaving 9 bases of the junction unmatched. The germline V gene encodes CDR1 SGHTA and CDR2 FQGTGA. CDR3 loop: CASSTTGLAEETQYF. As DNA, the CDR3 is TGTGCCAGCAGCACAACGGGGCTAGCGGAAGAGACCCAGTACTTC.

CDR3 nucleotides: TGTGCCAGTAGTATAAACAGGGCAAGCACCTACGAGCAGTACTTC. This gives the protein CASSINRASTYEQYF. This chain links TRBV19 with TRBJ2-7; a weak D match, TRBD1 (6 bases). The CDR3 runs to 15 residues. V was pared by 2 bases and J by 2 bases, with 13 bases between. Per the germline V gene, CDR1 is LNHDA and CDR2 is SQIVND (reference sequence).